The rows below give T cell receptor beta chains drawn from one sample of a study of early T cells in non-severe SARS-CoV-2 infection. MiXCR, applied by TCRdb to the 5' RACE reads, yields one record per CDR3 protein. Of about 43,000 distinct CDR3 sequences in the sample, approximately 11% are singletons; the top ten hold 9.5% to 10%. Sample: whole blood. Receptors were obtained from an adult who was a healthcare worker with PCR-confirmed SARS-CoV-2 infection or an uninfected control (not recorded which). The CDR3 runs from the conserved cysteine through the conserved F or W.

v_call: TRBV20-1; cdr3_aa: CSARTTSGGVEQYF
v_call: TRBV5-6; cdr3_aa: CASSLNSEQYF
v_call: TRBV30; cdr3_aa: CAWSAAPWGTEAFF
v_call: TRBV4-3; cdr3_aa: CASSQGGTTEAFF
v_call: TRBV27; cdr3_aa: CASSALTGNYGYTF
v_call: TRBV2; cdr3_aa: CASSELRMSSYNSPLHF
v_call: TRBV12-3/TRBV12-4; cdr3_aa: CASSLSANLSF
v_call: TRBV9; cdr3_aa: CASSAGGGLNEKLFF
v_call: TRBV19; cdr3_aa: CASSIDRSGANVLTF
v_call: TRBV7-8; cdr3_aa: CASSRDRDYEQYF
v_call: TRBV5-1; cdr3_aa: CASSPGQGPLGETQYF
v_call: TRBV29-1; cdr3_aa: CSVAEEGGYGYTF
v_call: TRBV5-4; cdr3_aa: CASSFSVSQDTQYF
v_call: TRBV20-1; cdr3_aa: CSAGGLAGVADTQYF
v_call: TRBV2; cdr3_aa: CASRDKPGQLNTEAFF
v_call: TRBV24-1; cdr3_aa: CATSDLQSRSYTF
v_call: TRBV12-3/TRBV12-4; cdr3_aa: CASSPGASGTQETQYF
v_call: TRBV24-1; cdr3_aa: CATSDPKSRGGTQYF
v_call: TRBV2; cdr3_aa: CASTGGNSNQPQHF
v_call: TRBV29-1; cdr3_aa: CSVDSARGTFF
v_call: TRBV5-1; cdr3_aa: CATGTSNTGELFF
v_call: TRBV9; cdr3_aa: CASSVAGVGNTIYF
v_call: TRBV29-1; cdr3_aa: CSGETVYEQYF
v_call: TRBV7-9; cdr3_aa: CASSLSGGYEQYF
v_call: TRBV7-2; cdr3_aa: CASSPTRDTQYF
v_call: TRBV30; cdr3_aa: CAWNNPGAGAMNTEAFF
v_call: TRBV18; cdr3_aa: CASSPTGENIQYF
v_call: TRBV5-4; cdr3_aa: CASDSYYEQYF
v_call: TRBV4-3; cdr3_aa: CASSRSTTMAVYGYTF
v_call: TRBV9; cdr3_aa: CASSPHNYGYTF
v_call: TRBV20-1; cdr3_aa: CSADAGTGRTDTQYF
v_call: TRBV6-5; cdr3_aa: CASSYSRGNYGYTF
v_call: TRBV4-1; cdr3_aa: CASSQGGANEQFF
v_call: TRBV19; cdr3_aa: CASSIDYGTGGSAGYTF
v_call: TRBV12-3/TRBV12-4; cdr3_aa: CASTSQGGGEKLFF
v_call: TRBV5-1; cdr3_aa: CASGGAWDTQYF
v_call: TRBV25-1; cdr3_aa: CASNTGSLGEQYF
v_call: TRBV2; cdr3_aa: CASSRGNQPQHF
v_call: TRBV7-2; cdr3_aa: CASSTTGTGNTIYF
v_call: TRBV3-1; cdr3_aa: CASSLGTRGAMNEQFF
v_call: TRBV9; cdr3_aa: CASNPGHPYNEQFF
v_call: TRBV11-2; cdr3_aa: CASSPTGAYEQYF
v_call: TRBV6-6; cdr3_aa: CASSYPDWDTQYF
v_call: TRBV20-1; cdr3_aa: CSAPYGVANIQYF
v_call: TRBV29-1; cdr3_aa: CSARDRDYGYTF
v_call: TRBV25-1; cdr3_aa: CASINRGRETQYF